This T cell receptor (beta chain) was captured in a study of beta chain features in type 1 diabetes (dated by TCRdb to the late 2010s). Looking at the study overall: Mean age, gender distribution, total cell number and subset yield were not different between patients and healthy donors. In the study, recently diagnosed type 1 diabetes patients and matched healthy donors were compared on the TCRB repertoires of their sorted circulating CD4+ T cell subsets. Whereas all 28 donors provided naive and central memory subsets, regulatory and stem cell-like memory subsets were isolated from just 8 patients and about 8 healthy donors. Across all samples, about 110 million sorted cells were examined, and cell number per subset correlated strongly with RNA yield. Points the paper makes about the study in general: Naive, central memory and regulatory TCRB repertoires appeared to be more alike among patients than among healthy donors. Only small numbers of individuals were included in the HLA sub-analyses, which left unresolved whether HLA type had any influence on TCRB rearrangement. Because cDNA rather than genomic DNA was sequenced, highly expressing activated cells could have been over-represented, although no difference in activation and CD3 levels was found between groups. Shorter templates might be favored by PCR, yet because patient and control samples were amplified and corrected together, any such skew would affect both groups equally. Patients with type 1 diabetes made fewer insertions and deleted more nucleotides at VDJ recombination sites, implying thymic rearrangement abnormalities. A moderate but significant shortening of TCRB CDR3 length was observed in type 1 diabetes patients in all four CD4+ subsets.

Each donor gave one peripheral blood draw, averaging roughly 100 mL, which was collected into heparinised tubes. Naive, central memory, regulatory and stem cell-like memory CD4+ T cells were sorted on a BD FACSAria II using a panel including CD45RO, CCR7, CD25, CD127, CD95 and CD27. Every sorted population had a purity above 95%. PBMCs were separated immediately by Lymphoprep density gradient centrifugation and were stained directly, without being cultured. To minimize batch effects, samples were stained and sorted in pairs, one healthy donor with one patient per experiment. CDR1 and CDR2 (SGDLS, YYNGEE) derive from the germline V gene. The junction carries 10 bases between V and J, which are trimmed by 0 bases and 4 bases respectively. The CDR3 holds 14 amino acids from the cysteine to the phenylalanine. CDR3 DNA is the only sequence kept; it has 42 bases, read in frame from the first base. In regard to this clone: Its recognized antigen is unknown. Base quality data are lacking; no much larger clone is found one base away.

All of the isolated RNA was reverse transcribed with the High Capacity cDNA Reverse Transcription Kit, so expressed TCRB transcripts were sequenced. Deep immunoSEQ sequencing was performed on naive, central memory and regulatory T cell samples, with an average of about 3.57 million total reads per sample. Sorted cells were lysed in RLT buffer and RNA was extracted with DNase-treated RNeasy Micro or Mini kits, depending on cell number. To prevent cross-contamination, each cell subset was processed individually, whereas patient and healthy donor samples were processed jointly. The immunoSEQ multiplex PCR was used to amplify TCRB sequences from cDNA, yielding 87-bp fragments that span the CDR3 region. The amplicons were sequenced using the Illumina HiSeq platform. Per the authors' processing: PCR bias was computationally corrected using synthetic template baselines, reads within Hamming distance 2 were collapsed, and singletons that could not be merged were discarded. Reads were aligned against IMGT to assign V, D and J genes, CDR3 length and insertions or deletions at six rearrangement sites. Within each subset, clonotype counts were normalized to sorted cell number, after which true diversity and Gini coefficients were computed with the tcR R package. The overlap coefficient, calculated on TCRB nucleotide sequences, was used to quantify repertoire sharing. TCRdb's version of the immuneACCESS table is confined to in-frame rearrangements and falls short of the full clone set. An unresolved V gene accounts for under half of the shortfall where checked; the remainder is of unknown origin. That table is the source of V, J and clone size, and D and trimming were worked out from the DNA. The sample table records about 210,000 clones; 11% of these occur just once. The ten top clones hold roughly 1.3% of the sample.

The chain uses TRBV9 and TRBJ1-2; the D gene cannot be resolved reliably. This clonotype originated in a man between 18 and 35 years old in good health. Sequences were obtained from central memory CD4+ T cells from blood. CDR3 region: CASSVGGEGYGYTF. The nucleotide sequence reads TGTGCCAGCAGCGTAGGTGGGGAAGGCTATGGCTACACCTTC.